This TCR beta chain was retrieved from a study of early T cells in non-severe SARS-CoV-2 infection. About the research overall: Investigators sequenced bulk RNA drawn from unsorted whole blood, and chains remained unpaired.

Each CDR3 protein is one row after TCRdb ran MiXCR on the 5' RACE reads. The table records roughly 32,000 distinct CDR3 sequences, 3.9% of them present only once. Many counts were recorded for this clonotype. The CDR3 has 15 residues. Unmatched junction bases numbered 13, after V lost 3 bases and J lost 7 bases. Germline assignment: CDR1 DFQATT and CDR2 SNEGSKA (reference sequence). This receptor was taken from an adult who was a healthcare worker with PCR-confirmed SARS-CoV-2 infection or an uninfected control (not recorded which). The sample taken for sequencing was whole blood. The chain couples TRBV20-1 to TRBJ1-2; 8 bases line up with TRBD1. The CDR3 DNA sequence: TGCAGTGCTAGCCCCGGGACAGGCCGGGCAGCTGGCTACACCTTC. Translating it yields CSASPGTGRAAGYTF.